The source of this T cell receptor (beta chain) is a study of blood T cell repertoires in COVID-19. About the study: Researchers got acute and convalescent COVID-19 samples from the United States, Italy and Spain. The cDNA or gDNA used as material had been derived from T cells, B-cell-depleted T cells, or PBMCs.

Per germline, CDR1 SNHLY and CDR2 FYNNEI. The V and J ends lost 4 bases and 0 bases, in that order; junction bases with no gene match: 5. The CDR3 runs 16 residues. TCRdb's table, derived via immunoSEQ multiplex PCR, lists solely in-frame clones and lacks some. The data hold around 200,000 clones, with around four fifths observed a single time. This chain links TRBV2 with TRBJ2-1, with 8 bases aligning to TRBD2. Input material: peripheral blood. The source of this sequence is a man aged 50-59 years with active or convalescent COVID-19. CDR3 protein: CASSGGTRSSYNEQFF. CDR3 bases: TGTGCCAGCAGTGGCGGGACTAGAAGCTCCTACAATGAGCAGTTCTTC.